Presented here are 17 T cell receptor beta chains from one specimen sequenced in a study of blood T cell repertoires in COVID-19 (TCRdb year 2020). The library was built by means of the immunoSEQ multiplex PCR assay. This immuneACCESS table, as held by TCRdb, lists in-frame sequences with V and J called but not all clones. Of the missing ones, under half trace to an unresolved V gene in checked studies; the others have no known cause. Counted in this sample were roughly 180,000 clones; approximately 79% of them appeared once. Approximately 7.6% of the sample is taken by the ten largest. The sample comprised peripheral blood. The receptors were gathered from an older woman with COVID-19, enrolled during active disease.

The table lists this clone with a count of one. The chain has TRBV13 and TRBJ2-2; 7 bases line up with TRBD2. Per the germline V gene, CDR1 is PRHDT and CDR2 is FYEKMQ (reference sequence). Trimming took 6 bases from V and 1 from J; bases not matched to a gene: 17. The CDR3 length is 19 residues. The CDR3 nucleotides are TGTGCCAGCAGTTCCCTAGGCATCCTAGCGGAACTGAACACCGGGGAGCTGTTTTTT. It encodes CASSSLGILAELNTGELFF. Combining the CDR3 with reference TRBV13 and TRBJ2-2 gives the whole variable domain AAGVIQSPRHLIKEKRETATLKCYPIPRHDTVYWYQQGPGQDPQFLISFYEKMQSDKGSIPDRFSAQQFSDYHSELNMSSLELGDSALYFCASSSLGILAELNTGELFFGEGSRLTVL.

This clone has more than one count but fewer than ten. The CDR3 region has the DNA TGTGCCAGTGCCGGCCCAGGCCGGCCCTACGAGCAGTACTTC. Its protein product is CASAGPGRPYEQYF. The chain is built from TRBV19 and TRBJ2-7; D is undetermined. The CDR3 runs 14 residues. CDR1 is LNHDA, CDR2 SQIVND, per germline (reference sequence). V was pared by 8 bases and J by 2 bases, with 16 bases between.

The J gene is TRBJ2-7, the V gene TRBV4-3, with 9 bases aligning to TRBD2. CDR3 length: 19 amino acids. V lost 0 bases and J lost 6; bases outside the gene matches: 18. CDR1 is LGHNA and CDR2 is YSLEER in the germline V gene. The CDR3 sequence: CASSQDFPSGASPALEQYF. Here the CDR3 DNA reads TGCGCCAGCAGCCAAGACTTCCCTAGCGGGGCTTCCCCAGCCCTCGAGCAGTACTTC.

The genes are TRBV19 and TRBJ1-4; a possible D gene is TRBD1 (5 bases). V dropped 1 base and J dropped 0 bases, with 9 bases sitting between them. Germline V lookup: CDR1 LNHDA, CDR2 SQIVND (reference sequence). The CDR3 runs 16 residues. CDR3 in amino acids: CASSIAQDATNEKLFF. The CDR3 bases are TGTGCCAGTAGTATAGCACAGGATGCAACTAATGAAAAACTGTTTTTT.

The rearrangement uses TRBV19 and TRBJ1-1; D gene uncertain. The CDR3 loop spans 13 amino acids. CDR1 is LNHDA, CDR2 SQIVND, per germline (reference sequence). Trimming removed 5 bases from V and 1 base from J, with 8 bases in between. CDR3 DNA: TGTGCCAGTAGTCCAACACAGAACACTGAAGCTTTCTTT. As protein: CASSPTQNTEAFF.

V gene TRBV16 combines with J gene TRBJ2-5; TRBD2 matches at 7 bases. V was pared by 4 bases and J by 3 bases, with 8 bases of the junction left unmatched. Germline V gives CDR1 KGHSY, CDR2 FQNENV. The CDR3 length is 15 residues. The CDR3 reads CASSRRPSGEETQYF. The CDR3 DNA follows: TGTGCCAGCAGCCGTCGGCCTAGCGGAGAAGAGACCCAGTACTTC. Supplemented by reference TRBV16 and TRBJ2-5, the full variable domain reads GEEVAQTPKHLVRGEGQKAKLYCAPIKGHSYVFWYQQVLKNEFKFLISFQNENVFDETGMPKERFSAKCLPNSPCSLEIQATKLEDSAVYFCASSRRPSGEETQYFGPGTRLLVL.

The chain uses TRBV28 and TRBJ2-2; D gene ambiguous. This CDR3 spans 20 amino acids. The ends were cut back, 5 bases at V and 0 bases at J, with 25 bases in the middle. The germline V gene encodes CDR1 MDHEN and CDR2 SYDVKM. This CDR3 reads CASSPFKIMTLWANTGELFF. The CDR3 bases are TGTGCCAGCAGTCCGTTTAAAATAATGACATTGTGGGCGAACACCGGGGAGCTGTTTTTT.

This CDR3 reads CASSASWRGRTGELFF. Written as DNA, the CDR3 is TGTGCCAGCAGCGCCAGCTGGAGGGGCCGCACCGGGGAGCTGTTTTTT. The V gene is TRBV11-2, the J gene TRBJ2-2; D possibly corresponds to TRBD2 (6 bases). Deletions cut 5 bases from V and 4 bases from J, with 17 bases between. The germline V gene encodes CDR1 SGHAT and CDR2 FQNNGV. This CDR3 has 16 amino acids.

The chain uses TRBV28 and TRBJ2-3; the match to TRBD2 covers 8 bases. V lost 6 bases to trimming and J lost 2 bases; unmatched junction nucleotides: 10. The CDR3 totals 16 residues. Germline V gene data show CDR1 as MDHEN and CDR2 as SYDVKM. Here the CDR3 reads CASRGLSGVLTDTQYF. The CDR3 DNA reads as TGTGCCAGCAGGGGGCTTAGCGGGGTTCTCACAGATACGCAGTATTTT.

About this clone: It is unclear where the CDR3 begins or ends on the DNA, so no DNA is shown, and the CDR3 is as TCRdb lists it. This chain links TRBV21-1 with TRBJ2-7; TRBD1 is taken as the D call from the table, unchecked against the DNA. TRBV21-1 is a pseudogene. The length of the CDR3 is 17 amino acids, counting both ends. The CDR3 sequence is CASSNRFGQGANYEQYF.

A single count supports this clone. The V and J genes are TRBV15 and TRBJ2-7; the match to TRBD1 covers 7 bases. CDR3 size: 15 residues. CDR1 and CDR2 from the germline V gene are LNHNV and YYDKDF (reference sequence). The J segment lost 2 bases and the V segment lost 4 bases, leaving 8 bases of the junction unmatched. The CDR3 protein is CATSTQGQSPYEQYF. In DNA, the CDR3 is TGTGCCACCAGCACCCAGGGACAGTCTCCCTACGAGCAGTACTTC.

The rearrangement uses TRBV28 and TRBJ2-6; TRBD1 matches at 7 bases. With V trimmed by 5 bases and J by 0 bases, 13 bases remained unmatched. The germline V gene encodes CDR1 MDHEN and CDR2 SYDVKM. This CDR3 spans 19 amino acids. CDR3 residues: CASSPSRGRGTSGANVLTF. The CDR3 DNA reads as TGTGCCAGCAGTCCGAGCCGGGGCAGGGGGACCTCTGGGGCCAACGTCCTGACTTTC.

The V gene is TRBV5-5, the J gene TRBJ1-1; D possibly corresponds to TRBD1 (5 bases). The CDR3 runs to 18 residues. Germline CDR1 SGHKS, CDR2 YYEKEE (reference sequence). V gave up 0 bases and J gave up 6 bases, with 24 bases separating them. The CDR3 reads CASSLALDGGKIKAEAFF. The CDR3, as DNA: TGTGCCAGCAGCTTGGCCTTGGACGGGGGGAAAATTAAGGCTGAAGCTTTCTTT.

The genes are TRBV12-3 or TRBV12-4 and TRBJ2-2, with D hard to call. CDR3 length: 13 residues. Trimming pared 6 bases from V and 2 bases from J, leaving 7 bases between. In DNA form, the CDR3 reads TGTGCCAGCAGAACTATCAACACCGGGGAGCTGTTTTTT. Translated, it gives CASRTINTGELFF.

The V and J genes are TRBV7-2 and TRBJ2-7, with D tentatively TRBD2 (6 bases). Germline V gene sequence: CDR1 SGHTA, CDR2 FQGNSA. Between the trimmed V and J ends, which lost 5 bases and 6 bases, there was a span of 17 bases. The CDR3 runs to 14 residues. CDR3: CASSPGLPPPEQYF. In nucleotides, the CDR3 is TGTGCCAGCAGCCCGGGACTTCCGCCCCCCGAGCAGTACTTC. Full variable domain (outside the CDR3, taken from reference TRBV7-2 and TRBJ2-7): GAGVSQSPSNKVTEKGKDVELRCDPISGHTALYWYRQSLGQGLEFLIYFQGNSAPDKSGLPSDRFSAERTGGSVSTLTIQRTQQEDSAVYLCASSPGLPPPEQYFGPGTRLTVT.

This clone is a singleton in its sample. The CDR3 spells CASSLARGDNTDTQYF. The CDR3 region has the DNA TGCGCCAGCAGCTTGGCCCGGGGGGACAACACAGATACGCAGTATTTT. The chain couples TRBV5-1 to TRBJ2-3; the D gene is possibly TRBD2 (7 bases). This CDR3 contains 16 residues. Germline loops: CDR1 SGHRS, CDR2 YFSETQ. Deletions cut 0 bases from V and 2 bases from J, with 13 bases between. Supplemented by reference TRBV5-1 and TRBJ2-3, the full variable domain reads KAGVTQTPRYLIKTRGQQVTLSCSPISGHRSVSWYQQTPGQGLQFLFEYFSETQRNKGNFPGRFSGRQFSNSRSEMNVSTLELGDSALYLCASSLARGDNTDTQYFGPGTRLTVL.

The V call is TRBV9, the J call TRBJ2-1; 11 bases align to TRBD2. CDR3 length: 15 amino acids. Germline CDR1 reads SGDLS; CDR2 reads YYNGEE. Germline trimming cut 3 bases from V and 5 bases from J; bases unmatched to any gene: 4. CDR3 sequence reads: CASSAPGLADNEQFF. DNA for the CDR3: TGTGCCAGCAGCGCCCCGGGACTAGCGGACAATGAGCAGTTCTTC.